The rows below give T cell receptor beta chains drawn from one sample of a study of blood T cells in healthy people across ages. TCRdb processed the 5' RACE reads anew with MiXCR; each CDR3 protein has one entry. Of approximately 680,000 distinct CDR3 sequences listed, about a third are singletons. The specimen sequenced was blood. The receptors shown here come from an elderly woman in good health. The CDR3 runs from the conserved cysteine through the conserved F or W. A D gene is named only where the DNA matches it firmly. Clone size is shown for a subset of rows, as once, few, many or a class of expanded clone.

NA	19	TRBV27	TRBD2	TRBJ2-3	CASSPLWTGTSGGADTQYF	TGTGCCAGCAGCCCTCTATGGACCGGGACTAGCGGGGGGGCGGATACGCAGTATTTT
many	11	TRBV29-1	NA	TRBJ1-2	CSVALREGYTF	TGCAGCGTCGCCCTTAGGGAAGGCTACACCTTC
many	12	TRBV6-1	TRBD2	TRBJ2-7	CATSGSSYEQYF	TGTGCCACCAGCGGGAGCTCCTACGAGCAGTACTTC
NA	17	TRBV24-1	TRBD1	TRBJ2-5	CATSDPTVTGGRETQYF	TGTGCCACCAGTGATCCCACCGTTACAGGGGGCAGAGAGACCCAGTACTTC
NA	12	TRBV6-5	NA	TRBJ2-3	CASSYYGDTQYF	TGTGCCAGCAGTTATTACGGAGATACGCAGTATTTT
NA	13	TRBV7-9	NA	TRBJ1-2	CASSLAGAHGYTF	TGTGCCAGCAGCTTAGCGGGTGCCCATGGCTACACCTTC
few	16	TRBV12-5	NA	TRBJ2-1	CASALAGRIPYNEQFF	TGTGCTAGTGCCTTGGCCGGGAGAATACCCTACAATGAGCAGTTCTTC
few	15	TRBV12-3/TRBV12-4	NA	TRBJ2-3	CASSLGTKLTDTQYF	TGTGCCAGCAGTTTAGGGACTAAGCTCACAGATACGCAGTATTTT
many	12	TRBV2	NA	TRBJ1-5	CASSAQNQPQHF	TGTGCCAGCAGTGCCCAGAATCAGCCCCAGCATTTT
many	14	TRBV5-4	NA	TRBJ2-5	CASSSGVSQETQYF	TGTGCCAGCAGCTCAGGGGTTTCCCAAGAGACCCAGTACTTC
many	15	TRBV5-1	TRBD2	TRBJ2-7	CASSLGLAGALEQYF	TGCGCCAGCAGCTTGGGACTAGCGGGGGCCCTCGAGCAGTACTTC
NA	16	TRBV3-1	TRBD1	TRBJ2-5	CASSHNLGRGQETQYF	TGTGCCAGCAGCCATAACCTTGGCAGGGGGCAAGAGACCCAGTACTTC
many	16	TRBV7-9	TRBD1	TRBJ2-1	CASSHGQGWNYNEQFF	TGTGCCAGCAGCCATGGACAGGGATGGAACTACAATGAGCAGTTCTTC
many	11	TRBV20-1	NA	TRBJ2-5	CSTQYQETQYF	TGCAGCACCCAATACCAAGAGACCCAGTACTTC
NA	13	TRBV7-2	NA	TRBJ2-3	CASSRDWGGARYF	TGTGCCAGCAGCCGCGACTGGGGTGGGGCTCGGTATTTT
once	14	TRBV30	NA	TRBJ2-3	CAWSGREITDTQYF	TGTGCCTGGAGTGGACGGGAAATCACAGATACGCAGTATTTT
many	16	TRBV7-6	NA	TRBJ2-5	CASSPVGREYQETQYF	TGTGCCAGCAGCCCCGTAGGCAGGGAGTACCAAGAGACCCAGTACTTC
many	11	TRBV10-3	NA	TRBJ2-3	CAISELDTQYF	TGTGCCATCAGTGAGCTGGATACGCAGTATTTT